This TCR beta chain was recorded in a study of cytotoxic CD8 clonotypes in ibrutinib-treated CLL (dated by TCRdb to the early 2020s). Turning to the overall study: In this cohort, 15 or so patients were treatment-naive and some 10 were relapsed/refractory, while roughly 17 had unmutated IGHV. Responses were partial in approximately 24 patients and complete in 2; after median approximately 69 months follow-up, about 14 stayed in remission and approximately twelve progressed. Response samples were obtained after a median of 12 months of treatment, with a range of roughly 6 to 40 months. On average, each sample yielded around 270,000 productive templates and tens of thousands of productive rearrangements. Of the approximately 87 people in the trial, about two dozen had longitudinal samples available. Cryopreserved peripheral blood mononuclear cells were obtained before treatment, at response, and at either sustained remission or disease progression. Every sample from remission and from progressive disease was obtained while the patients were still on ibrutinib. Broader findings and caveats from the paper: Baseline clonality was found to be higher than that of age-matched healthy donors and was strongly correlated with circulating CD8+ T-cell counts. An increase in clonality was observed at ibrutinib response, with clonality remaining stable during sustained remission and falling back toward baseline at progression. Lymph node repertoires were not examined, and the timing of sampling was not matched between patients in sustained remission and those whose disease progressed. Public clonotypes were found to be uncommon and were observed to contract or remain stable during treatment; the increase in clonality was shown to reflect expansion of private clonotypes at ibrutinib response.

This specimen's time point label, per the study, means: progressive disease on ibrutinib. For TCR beta library preparation, approximately 2 micrograms of genomic DNA was extracted from cryopreserved PBMCs. Longitudinal blood samples from CLL patients on ibrutinib monotherapy underwent high-throughput TCR beta sequencing. The patients took part in an open-label, single-center phase 2 trial of ibrutinib monotherapy. The germline V gene gives CDR1 as SGHRS and CDR2 as YFSETQ. Reading from cysteine to phenylalanine, the CDR3 counts 14 amino acids. CDR3 DNA is the only sequence kept; it has 42 bases, read in frame from the first base. The junction shows trimming of 0 bases on V and 2 bases on J, plus 9 bases between the germline ends. A MiSeq instrument was used for deep resolution sequencing, which targeted depths ranging from 1 in 1 million up to 1 in 200,000 T cells, with coverage averaging 10x for each clonotype. The immunoSEQ hsTCRB Kit was used to generate TCR beta libraries. The original pipeline was this. ImmunoSEQ Data Assistant and ImmunoSEQ Analyzer were used for data analysis, and V, D and J genes were assigned according to IMGT definitions. Clonality was computed as one minus normalized Shannon entropy of productive rearrangement frequencies, ranging from 0 to 1. Public clonotype analysis was restricted to overrepresented clonotypes comprising at least 0.05% of each patient's repertoire. Repertoires from about a dozen age-matched healthy donors in immuneACCESS were used as clonality controls. Sourced from immuneACCESS, this table was stored by TCRdb with only in-frame sequences that have V and J called. A share of the clones is absent; for the studies checked, an unresolved V gene accounts for under half, and the remainder has no known explanation. V and J calls plus clone size are reproduced from that table; the DNA served to infer D and trimming. The sample includes nearly 300,000 clones, with 76% observed a single time. The ten most abundant clones make up about 5.7% of the sample.

This clone was seen once. Its binding antigen is unknown. Qualities for individual bases were not recorded, and no much larger clone is one base off. This sequence was found in a human donor with chronic lymphocytic leukemia. The specimen comprised PBMCs, sampled at disease progression, from a patient treated with ibrutinib. This chain is built from TRBV5-1 and TRBJ2-7, and the D gene may be TRBD1, 5 bases matching. The bases read TGCGCCAGCAGCTTGGCAGCAGGGCCCTACGAGCAGTACTTC. Its amino acids are CASSLAAGPYEQYF.